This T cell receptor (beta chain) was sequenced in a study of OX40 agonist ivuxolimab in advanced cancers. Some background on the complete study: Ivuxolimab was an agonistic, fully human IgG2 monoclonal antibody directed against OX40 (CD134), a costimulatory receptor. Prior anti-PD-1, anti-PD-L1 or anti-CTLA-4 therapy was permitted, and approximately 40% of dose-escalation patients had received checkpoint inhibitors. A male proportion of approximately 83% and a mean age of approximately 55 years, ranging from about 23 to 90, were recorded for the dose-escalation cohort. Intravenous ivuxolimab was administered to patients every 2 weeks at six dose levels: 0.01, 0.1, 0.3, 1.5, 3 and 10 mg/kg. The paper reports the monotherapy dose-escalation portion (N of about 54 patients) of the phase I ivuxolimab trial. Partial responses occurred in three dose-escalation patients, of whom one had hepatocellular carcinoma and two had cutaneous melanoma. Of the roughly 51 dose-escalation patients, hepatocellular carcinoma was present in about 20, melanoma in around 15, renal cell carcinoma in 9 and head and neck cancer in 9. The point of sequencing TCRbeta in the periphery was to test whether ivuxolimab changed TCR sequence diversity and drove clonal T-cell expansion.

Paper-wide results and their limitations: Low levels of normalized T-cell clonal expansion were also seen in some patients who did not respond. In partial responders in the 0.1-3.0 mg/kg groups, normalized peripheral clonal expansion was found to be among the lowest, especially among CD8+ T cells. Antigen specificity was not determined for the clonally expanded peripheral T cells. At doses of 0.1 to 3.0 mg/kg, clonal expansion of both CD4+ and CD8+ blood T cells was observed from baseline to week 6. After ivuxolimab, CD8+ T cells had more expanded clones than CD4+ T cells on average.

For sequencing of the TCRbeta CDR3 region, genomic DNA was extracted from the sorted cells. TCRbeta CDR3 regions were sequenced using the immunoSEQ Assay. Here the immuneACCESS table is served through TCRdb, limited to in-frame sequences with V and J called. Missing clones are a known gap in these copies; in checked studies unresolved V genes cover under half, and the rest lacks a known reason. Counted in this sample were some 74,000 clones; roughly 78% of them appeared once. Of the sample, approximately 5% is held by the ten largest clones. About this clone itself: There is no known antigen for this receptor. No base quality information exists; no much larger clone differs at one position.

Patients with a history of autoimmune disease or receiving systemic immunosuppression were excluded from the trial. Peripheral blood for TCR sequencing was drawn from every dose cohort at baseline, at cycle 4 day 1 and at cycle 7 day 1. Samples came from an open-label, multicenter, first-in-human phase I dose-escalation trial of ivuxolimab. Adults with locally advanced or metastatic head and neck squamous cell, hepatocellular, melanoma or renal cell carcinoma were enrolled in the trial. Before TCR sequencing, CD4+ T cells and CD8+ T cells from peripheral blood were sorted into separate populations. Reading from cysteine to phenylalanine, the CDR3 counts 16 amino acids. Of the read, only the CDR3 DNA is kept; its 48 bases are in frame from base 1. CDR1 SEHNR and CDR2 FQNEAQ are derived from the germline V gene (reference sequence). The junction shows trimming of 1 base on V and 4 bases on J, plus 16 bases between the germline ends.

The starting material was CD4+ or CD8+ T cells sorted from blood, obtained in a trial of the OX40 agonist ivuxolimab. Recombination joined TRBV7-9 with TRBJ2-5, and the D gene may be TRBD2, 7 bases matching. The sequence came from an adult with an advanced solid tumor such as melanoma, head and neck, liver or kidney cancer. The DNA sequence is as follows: TGTGCCAGCAGCTTAGTTTTGGGGGCGGGAGCAGAGACCCAGTACTTC. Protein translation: CASSLVLGAGAETQYF.